The present T cell receptor (beta chain) was sequenced within a study of CD8+CD57+ T cells in acquired aplastic anemia. Study background: Reads per healthy sample averaged around 10 million (CD4+) and fewer than 13 million (CD8+).

According to the study, genomic DNA was the template for TCR beta VDJ and CDR3 profiling. TCRdb fed the reads into MiXCR, producing one record per CDR3 protein. In the table there are about 170,000 distinct CDR3 sequences, about 64% of which are singletons. Germline assignment: CDR1 SGDLS and CDR2 YYNGEE. CDR3 length: 14 residues. With 4 bases removed from V and 6 bases from J, the gap between germline ends came to 16 bases. The clonotype comes from a human donor in good health. The chain recombines TRBV9 with TRBJ1-1; D is ambiguous. Sequenced material: sorted CD4+, CD8+, or CD8+CD57+ T cells (not recorded which) from PBMCs. CDR3 amino acids: CASSTLNDGPEAFF. The CDR3 nucleotides are TGTGCCAGCAGCACCCTTAACGACGGACCTGAAGCTTTCTTT.